The 17 T cell receptor beta chains reported below all come from one sample, sequenced in a study of T cell responses to AZD1222 COVID-19 vaccine. Measured with immunoSEQ multiplex PCR; TCRdb has only the in-frame clones, and not every one. Among around 99,000 clones listed, 89% were seen once. The sequences come from peripheral blood, collected on day 0 of AZD1222 vaccination. The receptors were gathered from an adult in good health.

The chain has TRBV3-1 (or the pseudogene TRBV3-2) and TRBJ2-7, with TRBD1 matching 7 bases. Germline V CDR1 and CDR2: LGHDT, YNNKEL (reference sequence). The J segment lost 2 bases and the V segment lost 5 bases, leaving 3 bases of the junction unmatched. This CDR3 contains 13 residues. The chain's CDR3 is CASSERGPYEQYF. DNA of the CDR3: TGTGCCAGCAGCGAGAGGGGGCCCTACGAGCAGTACTTC.

This clone was detected once. V gene TRBV5-4 combines with J gene TRBJ2-2, with 8 bases matching TRBD1. Germline V gene lookup returns CDR1 SGHNT and CDR2 YYREEE (reference sequence). The CDR3 covers 17 residues. The V gene end was trimmed by 3 bases and the J gene end by 4 bases; junction bases not matched to a gene: 11. The CDR3 region is CASSSGIRDRTTGELFF. The CDR3 DNA sequence: TGTGCCAGCAGCTCCGGGATACGGGACAGGACCACCGGGGAGCTGTTTTTT.

This chain links TRBV5-1 with TRBJ2-1, with 14 bases that match TRBD2. Looked up from germline, CDR1 is SGHRS and CDR2 is YFSETQ. The CDR3 contains 16 residues. V shed 0 bases and J 9 bases; nucleotides not matched to a gene: 5. DNA of the CDR3: TGCGCCAGCAGCTTGGGGACTAGCGGGAGGTCGGGTGAGCAGTTCTTC. It yields the protein CASSLGTSGRSGEQFF.

The table lists this clone with a count of one. The chain links TRBV18 to TRBJ1-5; 7 nucleotides agree with TRBD1. The CDR3 has 16 amino acids. The trim removed 3 bases at V and 0 bases at J, leaving 5 bases unmatched. Per the germline V gene, CDR1 is KGHSH and CDR2 is LQKENI. The CDR3 sequence: CASSPGTAASNQPQHF. The CDR3 DNA follows: TGTGCCAGCTCACCTGGGACAGCCGCTAGCAATCAGCCCCAGCATTTT.

The genes are TRBV4-1 and TRBJ1-5, with D unresolved. This CDR3 has 15 residues. CDR1 and CDR2 from the germline V gene are MGHRA and YSYEKL. V lost 0 bases to trimming and J lost 6 bases, with 12 bases between them. CDR3 region: CASSQDSTRSQPQHF. CDR3 nucleotides: TGCGCCAGCAGCCAAGATTCTACTAGAAGTCAGCCCCAGCATTTT.

DNA of the CDR3: TGTGCCAGCTCACCAGGCGCCACTAGCGGAAAGTACGAGCAGTACTTC. Translated: CASSPGATSGKYEQYF. J is TRBJ2-7 and V is TRBV18, with 8 bases identical to TRBD2. The CDR3 consists of 16 residues. Germline CDR1 KGHSH, CDR2 LQKENI. V gave up 2 bases and J gave up 4 bases; unmatched junction bases: 10.

This clone was seen a few times. This chain links TRBV5-1 with TRBJ2-2; 8 bases fit TRBD2. The germline V gene has CDR1 SGHRS and CDR2 YFSETQ. The V gene end was trimmed by 2 bases and the J gene end by 0 bases; junction bases not matched to a gene: 3. The CDR3 has 16 residues. CDR3 sequence (DNA): TGCGCCAGCAGCTTATTGGGACTAGCGAACACCGGGGAGCTGTTTTTT. It encodes CASSLLGLANTGELFF.

The CDR3 DNA reads TGTGCCAGCAGCCCGGGACCCGCGACCTACAATGAGCAGTTCTTC. Residues: CASSPGPATYNEQFF. The rearrangement links TRBV7-3 to TRBJ2-1; TRBD1 or TRBD2 may be the D gene (5 bases each). Trimming left V 5 bases short and J 2 bases short, with 13 bases between. This CDR3 is built from 15 residues. The germline V gene has CDR1 SGHTA and CDR2 FQGTGA.

The rearrangement uses TRBV18 and TRBJ2-3; TRBD2 aligns across 9 bases. CDR1 is KGHSH, CDR2 LQKENI, per germline. This CDR3 region has 17 residues. Trimming at V came to 1 base and at J to 0 bases, leaving 5 bases not matched to a gene. The CDR3: CASSPLPSGVSTDTQYF. CDR3 in DNA: TGTGCCAGCTCACCACTGCCTAGCGGGGTCAGCACAGATACGCAGTATTTT.

The chain carries TRBV27 and TRBJ2-2; D not resolved. CDR3 size: 13 residues. The V gene lost 7 bases and the J gene lost 3 bases, with 9 bases spanning the gap. Germline loops: CDR1 MNHEY, CDR2 SMNVEV (reference sequence). CDR3 residues: CASTSAYTGELFF. In DNA form, the CDR3 reads TGTGCCAGCACTTCCGCGTACACCGGGGAGCTGTTTTTT.

This clone was seen just once. The genes are TRBV30 and TRBJ2-5; perhaps TRBD2 as D (6 bases). The CDR3 has 13 amino acids. V was shortened by 1 base and J by 9 bases, with 15 bases between the two germline ends. Germline lookup yields CDR1 GTSNPN and CDR2 SVGIG (reference sequence). CDR3 protein: CAWSEGGAVAQYF. In DNA form, the CDR3 reads TGTGCCTGGAGTGAGGGAGGCGCAGTGGCCCAGTACTTC.

This clone has just a few counts. The chain carries TRBV27 and TRBJ2-3, with 11 nucleotides matching TRBD2. The CDR3 sequence is 15 residues long. The V and J ends lost 5 bases and 2 bases, in that order; junction bases with no gene match: 3. Germline CDR1 MNHEY, CDR2 SMNVEV (reference sequence). The CDR3 DNA is TGTGCCAGCAGTCTACTAGCGGGGGCCACAGATACGCAGTATTTT. It translates to CASSLLAGATDTQYF.

The CDR3 DNA sequence: TGTGCCAGCAGCTTGGACGGGGGAGGAGCGACTGAAGCTTTCTTT. This codes for CASSLDGGGATEAFF. The rearrangement joins TRBV5-6 to TRBJ1-1; D is possibly TRBD1 (5 bases). This CDR3 is 15 amino acids long. V lost 0 bases and J 5 bases, leaving 14 bases between the germline ends. Germline CDR1 SGHDT, CDR2 YYEEEE. Looking up the rest from reference TRBV5-6 and TRBJ1-1 gives the full variable domain: DAGVTQSPTHLIKTRGQQVTLRCSPKSGHDTVSWYQQALGQGPQFIFQYYEEEERQRGNFPDRFSGHQFPNYSSELNVNALLLGDSALYLCASSLDGGGATEAFFGQGTRLTVV.

This chain links TRBV7-6 with TRBJ1-3; D might be TRBD1 (6 bases). Germline loops: CDR1 SGHVS, CDR2 FNYEAQ. V dropped 5 bases and J dropped 2 bases, with 13 bases sitting between them. CDR3 length equals 15 residues. In DNA, the CDR3 is TGTGCCAGCAGCGTGACAGGCTCCCCTGGAAACACCATATATTTT. Protein: CASSVTGSPGNTIYF.

This clone has only one observation. The CDR3 loop is CAWSKAGGATGELFF. The CDR3 DNA reads TGTGCCTGGAGTAAAGCGGGGGGTGCCACCGGGGAGCTGTTTTTT. This chain connects TRBV30 to TRBJ2-2; 9 bases are a match to TRBD2. Germline V lookup: CDR1 GTSNPN, CDR2 SVGIG (reference sequence). The CDR3 contains 15 residues. V shed 2 bases and J 4 bases; nucleotides not matched to a gene: 5.

V usage is TRBV15 and J usage is TRBJ2-7; D is ambiguous. Germline V lookup: CDR1 LNHNV, CDR2 YYDKDF (reference sequence). V lost 4 bases to trimming and J lost 2 bases, with 12 bases between them. This CDR3 has 14 amino acids. This CDR3 reads CATSKRDTAYEQYF. CDR3 DNA: TGTGCCACCAGCAAAAGAGACACTGCCTACGAGCAGTACTTC.

The chain has TRBV19 and TRBJ2-7; 10 nucleotides align to TRBD2. The germline gives CDR1 LNHDA, CDR2 SQIVND (reference sequence). Trimming at V came to 3 bases and at J to 4 bases, leaving 6 bases not matched to a gene. This CDR3 region has 15 residues. The CDR3: CASSMGYSGRYEQYF. CDR3 nucleotides: TGTGCCAGTAGTATGGGGTATAGCGGGAGGTACGAGCAGTACTTC.